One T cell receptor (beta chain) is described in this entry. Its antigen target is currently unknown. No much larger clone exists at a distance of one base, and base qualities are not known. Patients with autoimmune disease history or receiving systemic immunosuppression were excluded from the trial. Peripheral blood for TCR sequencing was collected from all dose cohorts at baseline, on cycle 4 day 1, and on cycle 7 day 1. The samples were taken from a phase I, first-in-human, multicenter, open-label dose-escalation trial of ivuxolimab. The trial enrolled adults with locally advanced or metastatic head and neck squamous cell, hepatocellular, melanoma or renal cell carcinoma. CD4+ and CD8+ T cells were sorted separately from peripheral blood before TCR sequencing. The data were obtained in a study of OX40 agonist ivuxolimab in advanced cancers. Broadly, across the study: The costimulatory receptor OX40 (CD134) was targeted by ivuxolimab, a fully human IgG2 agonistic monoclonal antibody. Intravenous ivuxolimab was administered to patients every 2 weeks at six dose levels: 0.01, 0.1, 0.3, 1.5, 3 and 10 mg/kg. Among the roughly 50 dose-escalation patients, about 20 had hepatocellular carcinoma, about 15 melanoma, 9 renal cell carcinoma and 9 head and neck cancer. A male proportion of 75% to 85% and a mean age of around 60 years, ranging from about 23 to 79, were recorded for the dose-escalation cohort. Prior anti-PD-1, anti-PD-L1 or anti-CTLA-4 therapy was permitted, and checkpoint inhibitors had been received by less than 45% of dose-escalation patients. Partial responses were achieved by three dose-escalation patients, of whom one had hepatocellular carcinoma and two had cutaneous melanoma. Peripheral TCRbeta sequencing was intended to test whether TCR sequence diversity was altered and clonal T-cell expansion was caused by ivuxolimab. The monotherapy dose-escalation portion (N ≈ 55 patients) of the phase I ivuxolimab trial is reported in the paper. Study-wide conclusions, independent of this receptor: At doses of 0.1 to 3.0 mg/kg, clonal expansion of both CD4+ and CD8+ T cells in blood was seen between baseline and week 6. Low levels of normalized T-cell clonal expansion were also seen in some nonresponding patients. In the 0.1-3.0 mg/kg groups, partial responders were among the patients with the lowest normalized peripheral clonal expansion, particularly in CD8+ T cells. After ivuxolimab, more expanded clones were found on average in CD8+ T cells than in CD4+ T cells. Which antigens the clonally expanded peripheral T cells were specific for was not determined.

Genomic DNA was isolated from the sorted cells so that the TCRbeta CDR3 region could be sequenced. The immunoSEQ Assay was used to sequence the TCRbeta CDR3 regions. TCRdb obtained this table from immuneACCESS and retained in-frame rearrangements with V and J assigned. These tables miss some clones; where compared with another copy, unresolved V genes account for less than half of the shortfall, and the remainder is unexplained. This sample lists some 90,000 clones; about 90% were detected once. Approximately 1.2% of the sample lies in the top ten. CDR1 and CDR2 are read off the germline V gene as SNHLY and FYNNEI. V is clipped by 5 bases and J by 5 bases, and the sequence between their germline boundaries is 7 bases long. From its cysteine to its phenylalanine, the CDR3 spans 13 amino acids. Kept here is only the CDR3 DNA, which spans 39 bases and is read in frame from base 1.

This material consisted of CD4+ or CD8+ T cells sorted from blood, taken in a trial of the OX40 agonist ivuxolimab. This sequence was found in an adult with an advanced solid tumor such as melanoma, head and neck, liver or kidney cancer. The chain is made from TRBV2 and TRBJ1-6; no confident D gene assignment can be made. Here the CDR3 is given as CASSNADNSPLHF. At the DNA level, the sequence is TGTGCCAGCAGTAACGCTGATAATTCACCCCTCCACTTT.